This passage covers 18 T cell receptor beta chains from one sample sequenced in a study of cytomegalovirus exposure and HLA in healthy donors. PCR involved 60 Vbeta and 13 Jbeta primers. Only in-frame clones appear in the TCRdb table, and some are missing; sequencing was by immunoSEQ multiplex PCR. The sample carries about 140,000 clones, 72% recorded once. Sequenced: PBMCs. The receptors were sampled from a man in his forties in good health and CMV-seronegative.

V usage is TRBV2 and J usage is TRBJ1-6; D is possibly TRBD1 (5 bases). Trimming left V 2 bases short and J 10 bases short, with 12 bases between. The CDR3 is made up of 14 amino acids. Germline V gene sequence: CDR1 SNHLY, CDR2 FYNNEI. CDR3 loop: CASSEPWGGSPLHF. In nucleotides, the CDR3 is TGTGCCAGCAGTGAACCGTGGGGCGGATCACCCCTCCACTTT.

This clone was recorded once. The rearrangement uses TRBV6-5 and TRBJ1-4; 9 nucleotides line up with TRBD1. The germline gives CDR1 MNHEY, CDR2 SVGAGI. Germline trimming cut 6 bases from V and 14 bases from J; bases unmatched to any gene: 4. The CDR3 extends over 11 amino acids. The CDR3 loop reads CASSRDRGLFF. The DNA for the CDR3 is TGTGCCAGCAGCCGAGACAGGGGGCTGTTTTTT.

CDR3 nucleotides: TGTGCCAGTAGTATACAGGGGATGTTGGACGAGCAGTACTTC. Protein product: CASSIQGMLDEQYF. The chain employs TRBV19 and TRBJ2-7, with D possibly being TRBD1 (6 bases). This CDR3 comprises 14 residues. CDR1 and CDR2 (germline): LNHDA, SQIVND (reference sequence). V lost 2 bases and J lost 5, with 13 bases in between. The variable domain in full, completed from reference TRBV19 and TRBJ2-7, reads DGGITQSPKYLFRKEGQNVTLSCEQNLNHDAMYWYRQDPGQGLRLIYYSQIVNDFQKGDIAEGYSVSREKKESFPLTVTSAQKNPTAFYLCASSIQGMLDEQYFGPGTRLTVT.

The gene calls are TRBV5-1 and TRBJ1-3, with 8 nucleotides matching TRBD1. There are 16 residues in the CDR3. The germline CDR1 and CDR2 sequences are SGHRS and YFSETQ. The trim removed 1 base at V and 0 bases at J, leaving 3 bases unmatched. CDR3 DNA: TGCGCCAGCAGCTTGTCTGGACAGGGCTCTGGAAACACCATATATTTT. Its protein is CASSLSGQGSGNTIYF. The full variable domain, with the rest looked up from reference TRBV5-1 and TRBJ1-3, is KAGVTQTPRYLIKTRGQQVTLSCSPISGHRSVSWYQQTPGQGLQFLFEYFSETQRNKGNFPGRFSGRQFSNSRSEMNVSTLELGDSALYLCASSLSGQGSGNTIYFGEGSWLTVV.

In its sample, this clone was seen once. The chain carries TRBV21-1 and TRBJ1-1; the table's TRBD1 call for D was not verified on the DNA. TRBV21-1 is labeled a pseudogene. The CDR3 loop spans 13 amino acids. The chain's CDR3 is CASTHRRDTEAFF. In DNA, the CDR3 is TGTGCCAGCACCCACAGGAGAGACACTGAAGCTTTCTTT.

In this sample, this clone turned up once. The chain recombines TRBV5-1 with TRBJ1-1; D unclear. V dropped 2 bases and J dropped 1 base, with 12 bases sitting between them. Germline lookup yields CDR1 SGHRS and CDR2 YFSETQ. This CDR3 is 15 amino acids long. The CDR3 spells CASSLEAHGNTEAFF. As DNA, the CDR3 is TGCGCCAGCAGCTTAGAGGCGCATGGGAACACTGAAGCTTTCTTT.

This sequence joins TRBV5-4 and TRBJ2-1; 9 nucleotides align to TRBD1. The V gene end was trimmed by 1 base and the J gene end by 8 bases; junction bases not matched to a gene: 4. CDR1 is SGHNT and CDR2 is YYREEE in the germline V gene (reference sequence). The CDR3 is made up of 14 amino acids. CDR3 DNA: TGTGCCAGCAGCTTGAGGACAGGGGAGGATGAGCAGTTCTTC. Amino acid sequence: CASSLRTGEDEQFF.

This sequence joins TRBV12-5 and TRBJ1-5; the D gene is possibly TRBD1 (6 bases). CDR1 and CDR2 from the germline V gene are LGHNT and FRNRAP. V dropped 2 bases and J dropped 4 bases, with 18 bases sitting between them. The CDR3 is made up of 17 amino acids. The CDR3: CASGLSLDRRTNQPQHF. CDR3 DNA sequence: TGTGCTAGTGGTTTGTCCCTGGACAGAAGAACAAATCAGCCCCAGCATTTT.

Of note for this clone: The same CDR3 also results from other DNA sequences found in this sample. In DNA form, the CDR3 reads TGTGCCAGCAGCCCTCCCCGCAGCTCTGGAAACACCATATATTTT. Translation gives CASSPPRSSGNTIYF. The chain has TRBV9 and TRBJ1-3; no clear D. The V gene's germline CDR1 is SGDLS and CDR2 YYNGEE. This CDR3 comprises 15 residues. Trimming left V 4 bases short and J 0 bases short, with 11 bases between.

As DNA, the CDR3 is TGTGCCATCAGTGAGGGTCGGCAGGGCTCCTACGAGCAGTACTTC. It is translated as CAISEGRQGSYEQYF. The chain links TRBV10-3 to TRBJ2-7; TRBD1 might be the D (5 bases). The CDR3 loop spans 15 amino acids. Trimming cost V 2 bases and J 0 bases, with 11 bases left between them. The germline CDR1 and CDR2 sequences are ENHRY and SYGVKD.

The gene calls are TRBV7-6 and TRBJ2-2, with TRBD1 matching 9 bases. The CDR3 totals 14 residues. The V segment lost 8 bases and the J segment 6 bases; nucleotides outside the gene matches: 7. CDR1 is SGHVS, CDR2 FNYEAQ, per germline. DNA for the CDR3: TGTGCCAGCGGGTCACAGGGGGCGGCCGGGGAGCTGTTTTTT. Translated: CASGSQGAAGELFF. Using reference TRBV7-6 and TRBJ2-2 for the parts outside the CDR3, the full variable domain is GAGVSQSPRYKVTKRGQDVALRCDPISGHVSLYWYRQALGQGPEFLTYFNYEAQQDKSGLPNDRFSAERPEGSISTLTIQRTEQRDSAMYRCASGSQGAAGELFFGEGSRLTVL.

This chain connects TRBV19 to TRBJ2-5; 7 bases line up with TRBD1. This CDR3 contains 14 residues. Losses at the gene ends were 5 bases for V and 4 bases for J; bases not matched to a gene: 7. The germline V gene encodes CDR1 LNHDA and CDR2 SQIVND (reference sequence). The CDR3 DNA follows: TGTGCCAGTAGTGAACAGGGACAGAGAGAGACCCAGTACTTC. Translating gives CASSEQGQRETQYF.

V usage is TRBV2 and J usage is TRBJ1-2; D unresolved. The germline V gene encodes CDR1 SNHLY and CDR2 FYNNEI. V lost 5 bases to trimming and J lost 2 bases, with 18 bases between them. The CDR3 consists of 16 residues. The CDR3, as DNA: TGTGCCAGCAGTAGAATAGAGGAATTGAGGAACTATGGCTACACCTTC. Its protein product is CASSRIEELRNYGYTF.

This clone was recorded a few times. The CDR3 nucleotides read TGTGCCACCAGCAGAGACCCGGACAGTCGGAATTCACCCCTCCACTTT. Translated: CATSRDPDSRNSPLHF. V gene TRBV15 combines with J gene TRBJ1-6; D might be TRBD1 (6 bases). This CDR3 spans 16 amino acids. Trimming left V 0 bases short and J 7 bases short, with 13 bases between. Germline V CDR1 and CDR2: LNHNV, YYDKDF (reference sequence).

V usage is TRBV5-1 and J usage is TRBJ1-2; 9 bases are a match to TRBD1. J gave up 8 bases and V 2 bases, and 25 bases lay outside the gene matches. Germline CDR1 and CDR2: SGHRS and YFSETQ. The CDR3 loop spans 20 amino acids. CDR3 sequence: CASSFADLRGRTGDLSGYTF. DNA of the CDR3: TGCGCCAGCAGCTTCGCAGACTTGAGGGGGAGGACAGGGGATCTTTCCGGCTACACCTTC.

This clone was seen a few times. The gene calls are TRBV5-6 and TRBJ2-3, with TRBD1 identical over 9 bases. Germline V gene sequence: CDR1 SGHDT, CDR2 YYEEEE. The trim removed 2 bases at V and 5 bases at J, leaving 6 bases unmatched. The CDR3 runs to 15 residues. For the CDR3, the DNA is TGTGCCAGCAGCTTACCGGGACAGGGCTTAGATACGCAGTATTTT. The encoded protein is CASSLPGQGLDTQYF.

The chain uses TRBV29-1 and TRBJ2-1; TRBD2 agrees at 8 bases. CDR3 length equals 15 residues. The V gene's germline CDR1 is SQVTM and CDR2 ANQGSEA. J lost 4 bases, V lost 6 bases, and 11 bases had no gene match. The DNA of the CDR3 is TGCAGCGTGGTGGTAGCGGGACTAGGATACAATGAGCAGTTCTTC. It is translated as CSVVVAGLGYNEQFF.

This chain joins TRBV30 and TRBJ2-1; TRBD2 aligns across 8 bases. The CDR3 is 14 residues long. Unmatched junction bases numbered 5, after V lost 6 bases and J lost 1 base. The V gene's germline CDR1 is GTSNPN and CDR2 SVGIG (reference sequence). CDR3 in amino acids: CACWAGGSYNEQFF. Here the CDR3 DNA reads TGTGCCTGCTGGGCGGGGGGATCCTACAATGAGCAGTTCTTC.